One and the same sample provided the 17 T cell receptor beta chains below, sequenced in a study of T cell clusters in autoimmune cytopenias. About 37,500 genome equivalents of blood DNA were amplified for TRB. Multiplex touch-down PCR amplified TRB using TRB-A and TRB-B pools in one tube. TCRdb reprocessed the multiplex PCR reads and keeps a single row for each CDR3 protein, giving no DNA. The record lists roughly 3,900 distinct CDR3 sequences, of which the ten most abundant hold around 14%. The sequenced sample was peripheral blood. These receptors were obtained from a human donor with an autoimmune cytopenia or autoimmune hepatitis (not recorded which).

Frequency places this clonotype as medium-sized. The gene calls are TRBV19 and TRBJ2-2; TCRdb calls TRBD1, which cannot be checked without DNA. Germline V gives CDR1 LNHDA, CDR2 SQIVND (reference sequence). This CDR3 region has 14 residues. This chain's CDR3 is CASSRGTTSRELFF.

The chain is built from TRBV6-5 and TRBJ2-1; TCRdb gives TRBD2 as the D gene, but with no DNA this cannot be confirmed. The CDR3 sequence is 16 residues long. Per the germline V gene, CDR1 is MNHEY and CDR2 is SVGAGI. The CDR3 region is CASSPLAGGRGNEQFF.

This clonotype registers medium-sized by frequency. The CDR3 loop is CASSYSPSSYNSPLHF. The J gene is TRBJ1-6, the V gene TRBV6-1; checking the TCRdb D call of TRBD1 is not possible without DNA. This CDR3 has 16 residues. Per germline, CDR1 MNHNS and CDR2 SASEGT.

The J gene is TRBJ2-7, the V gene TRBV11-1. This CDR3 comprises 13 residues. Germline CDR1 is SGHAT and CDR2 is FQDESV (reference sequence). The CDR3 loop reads CASSLTVGYEQYF.

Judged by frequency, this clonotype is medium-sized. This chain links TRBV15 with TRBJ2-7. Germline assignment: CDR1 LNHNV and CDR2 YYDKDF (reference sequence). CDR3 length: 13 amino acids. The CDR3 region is CATSRDPTYEQYF.

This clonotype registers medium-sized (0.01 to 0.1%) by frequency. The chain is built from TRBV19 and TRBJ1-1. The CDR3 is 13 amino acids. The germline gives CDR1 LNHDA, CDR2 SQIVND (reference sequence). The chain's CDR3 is CASSIQENTEAFF.

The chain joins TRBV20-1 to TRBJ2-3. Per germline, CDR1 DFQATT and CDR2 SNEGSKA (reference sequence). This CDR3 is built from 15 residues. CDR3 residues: CSARDILSSTDTQYF.

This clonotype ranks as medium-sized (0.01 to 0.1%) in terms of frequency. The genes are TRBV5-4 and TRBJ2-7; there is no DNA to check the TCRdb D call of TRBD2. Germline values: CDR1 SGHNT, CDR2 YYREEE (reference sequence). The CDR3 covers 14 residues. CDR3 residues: CASSFSGSGSEQYF.

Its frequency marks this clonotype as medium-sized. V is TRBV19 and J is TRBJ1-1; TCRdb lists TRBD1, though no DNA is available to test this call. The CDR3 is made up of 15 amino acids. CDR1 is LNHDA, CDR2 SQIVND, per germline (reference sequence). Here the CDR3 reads CASSAPGSMNTEAFF.

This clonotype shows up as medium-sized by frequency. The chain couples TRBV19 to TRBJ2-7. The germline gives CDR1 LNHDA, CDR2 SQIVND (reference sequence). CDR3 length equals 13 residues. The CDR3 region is CASSTGFAYEQYF.

The CDR3 sequence: CASSYPGTPLGQYF. This chain links TRBV27 with TRBJ2-7; absent DNA, TCRdb's TRBD1 call cannot be checked. This CDR3 is 14 amino acids long. The germline gives CDR1 MNHEY, CDR2 SMNVEV (reference sequence).

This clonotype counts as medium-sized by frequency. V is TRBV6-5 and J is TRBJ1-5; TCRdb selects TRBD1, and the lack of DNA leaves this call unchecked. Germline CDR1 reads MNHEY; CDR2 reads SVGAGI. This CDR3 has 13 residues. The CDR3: CASSGQVNQPQHF.

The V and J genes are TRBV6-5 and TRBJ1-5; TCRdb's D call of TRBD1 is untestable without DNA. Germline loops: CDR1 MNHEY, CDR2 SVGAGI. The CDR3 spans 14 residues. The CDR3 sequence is CASSYKSGNQPQHF.

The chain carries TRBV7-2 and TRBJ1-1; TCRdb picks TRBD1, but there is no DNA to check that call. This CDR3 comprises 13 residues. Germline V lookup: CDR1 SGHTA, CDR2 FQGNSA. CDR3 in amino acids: CASSLVSQGQAFF.

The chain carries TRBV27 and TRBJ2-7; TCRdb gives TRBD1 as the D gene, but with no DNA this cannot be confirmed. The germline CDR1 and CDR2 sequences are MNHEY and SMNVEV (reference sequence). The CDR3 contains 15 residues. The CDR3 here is CASSPSGTGTYEQYF.

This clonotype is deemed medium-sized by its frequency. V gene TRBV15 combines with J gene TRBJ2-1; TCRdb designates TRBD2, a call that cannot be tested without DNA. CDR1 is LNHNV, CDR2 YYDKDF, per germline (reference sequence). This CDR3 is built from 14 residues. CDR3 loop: CATSPGGTSGEQFF.

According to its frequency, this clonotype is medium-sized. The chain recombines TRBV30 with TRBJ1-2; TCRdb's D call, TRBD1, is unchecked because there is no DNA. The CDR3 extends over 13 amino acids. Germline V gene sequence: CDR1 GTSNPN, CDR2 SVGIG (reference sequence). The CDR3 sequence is CAWITRSPGGYTF. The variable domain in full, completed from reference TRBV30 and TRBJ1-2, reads SQTIHQWPATLVQPVGSPLSLECTVEGTSNPNLYWYRQAAGRGLQLLFYSVGIGQISSEVPQNLSASRPQDRQFILSSKKLLLSDSGFYLCAWITRSPGGYTFGSGTRLTVV.